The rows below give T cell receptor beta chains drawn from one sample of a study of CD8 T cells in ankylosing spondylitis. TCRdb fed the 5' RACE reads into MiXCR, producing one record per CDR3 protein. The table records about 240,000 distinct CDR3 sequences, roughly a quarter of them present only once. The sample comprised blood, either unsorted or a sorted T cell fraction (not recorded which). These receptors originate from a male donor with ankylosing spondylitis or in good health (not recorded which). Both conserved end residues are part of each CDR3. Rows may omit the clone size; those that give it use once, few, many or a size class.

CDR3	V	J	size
CASSRGLAAPNEQFF	TRBV6-1	TRBJ2-1	NA
CSVGPRPRLETQYF	TRBV29-1	TRBJ2-5	few
CSAPGTGQFQETQYF	TRBV20-1	TRBJ2-5	NA
CSAQDSRSLESGYTF	TRBV20-1	TRBJ1-2	many
CASSRSGGAGTDTQYF	TRBV5-1	TRBJ2-3	few
CAINADGNEQYF	TRBV10-3	TRBJ2-7	few
CASKTGISHSGANVLTF	TRBV12-3/TRBV12-4	TRBJ2-6	NA
CATLRLAGSYEQYF	TRBV28	TRBJ2-7	many
CASSVGTSTDTQYF	TRBV25-1	TRBJ2-3	NA
CATSDSARIQPQHF	TRBV24-1	TRBJ1-5	many
CAIRKDSQETQYF	TRBV10-3	TRBJ2-5	few
CSAVNRAGDYGYTF	TRBV20-1	TRBJ1-2	many
CSARRDRAPAF	TRBV20-1	TRBJ2-7	NA
CSARHRTDTQYF	TRBV20-1	TRBJ2-3	NA
CASSRQGGGNEQFF	TRBV6-1	TRBJ2-1	NA
CASRLSGTRQETQYF	TRBV12-3/TRBV12-4	TRBJ2-5	NA
CSAKTASYGYTF	TRBV20-1	TRBJ1-2	few
CSVLGRNTIYF	TRBV29-1	TRBJ1-3	NA
CASQFSRGGGSSYGYTF	TRBV12-3/TRBV12-4	TRBJ1-2	many
CSGGGGDGFGETQYF	TRBV29-1	TRBJ2-5	few
CASSATDPLYNEQFF	TRBV9	TRBJ2-1	NA
CASRHPYQETQYF	TRBV25-1	TRBJ2-5	NA
CSARVGPYEQYF	TRBV20-1	TRBJ2-7	NA
CSARDLGFGDSSYEQYF	TRBV20-1	TRBJ2-7	many
CASSRGAYEQYF	TRBV5-6	TRBJ2-7	many
CATSGGEGLRETQYF	TRBV24-1	TRBJ2-5	NA
CASSSGMNNEQFF	TRBV7-3	TRBJ2-1	NA